This record covers a single TCR beta chain. Its antigen is undetermined. These data belong to a study of shared clonotypes between healthy human individuals. Points from the study as a whole: The generation probabilities recorded for non-shared clonotypes fell below those of clonotypes shared by all four donors.

The length of the CDR3 is 15 residues. V shed 6 bases and J shed 8 bases, with 21 bases lying between them. Germline-derived CDR1 and CDR2 are SGHNT and YYREEE (reference sequence). Method: immunoSEQ multiplex PCR; TCRdb's copy keeps in-frame clones and lacks some. The sample comprises 2,500,000 or so clones, approximately 92% of which are singletons, and 0.11% to 0.15% rests with the top ten. This chain links TRBV5-4 with TRBJ2-1; tentatively, D is TRBD2 (5 bases). The sequenced sample consisted of naive CD4+ T cells sorted from blood. The subset is: CD45RA+ positively selected. The sequence came from a man aged 18 to 35 in good health. Here the CDR3 reads CASTARPGVRDEQFF. Written as DNA, the CDR3 is TGTGCCAGCACCGCTAGGCCTGGGGTGAGGGATGAGCAGTTCTTC.